Sequencing of this T cell receptor (beta chain) was carried out in a study of blood T cell repertoires in COVID-19. Overall study context: COVID-19 samples collected from the United States, Italy and Spain covered acute and convalescent phases. PBMCs, B-cell-depleted T cells, or T cells provided the cDNA or gDNA that made up the material.

Germline loops: CDR1 MNHNS, CDR2 SASEGT. V shed 1 base, J shed 8 bases, and the junction held 5 bases outside the gene matches. CDR3 length: 15 amino acids. Original processing methods: Counts of nucleated cells, estimated from reference gene primer amplification, were obtained. Data came from immunoSEQ multiplex PCR; TCRdb stores just in-frame clones and leaves some out. V and J calls and clone size follow that table, whereas D and trimming were derived from the DNA. This table holds around 140,000 clones, 87% found once. The sequence derives from a man aged 45 to 65 who had recovered from COVID-19. Sequencing was carried out using peripheral blood. The J gene is TRBJ1-4, the V gene TRBV6-1; 9 bases match TRBD1. This CDR3 reads CASSEVGQGPEKLFF. For the CDR3, the DNA is TGTGCCAGCAGTGAAGTGGGACAGGGACCAGAAAAACTGTTTTTT.